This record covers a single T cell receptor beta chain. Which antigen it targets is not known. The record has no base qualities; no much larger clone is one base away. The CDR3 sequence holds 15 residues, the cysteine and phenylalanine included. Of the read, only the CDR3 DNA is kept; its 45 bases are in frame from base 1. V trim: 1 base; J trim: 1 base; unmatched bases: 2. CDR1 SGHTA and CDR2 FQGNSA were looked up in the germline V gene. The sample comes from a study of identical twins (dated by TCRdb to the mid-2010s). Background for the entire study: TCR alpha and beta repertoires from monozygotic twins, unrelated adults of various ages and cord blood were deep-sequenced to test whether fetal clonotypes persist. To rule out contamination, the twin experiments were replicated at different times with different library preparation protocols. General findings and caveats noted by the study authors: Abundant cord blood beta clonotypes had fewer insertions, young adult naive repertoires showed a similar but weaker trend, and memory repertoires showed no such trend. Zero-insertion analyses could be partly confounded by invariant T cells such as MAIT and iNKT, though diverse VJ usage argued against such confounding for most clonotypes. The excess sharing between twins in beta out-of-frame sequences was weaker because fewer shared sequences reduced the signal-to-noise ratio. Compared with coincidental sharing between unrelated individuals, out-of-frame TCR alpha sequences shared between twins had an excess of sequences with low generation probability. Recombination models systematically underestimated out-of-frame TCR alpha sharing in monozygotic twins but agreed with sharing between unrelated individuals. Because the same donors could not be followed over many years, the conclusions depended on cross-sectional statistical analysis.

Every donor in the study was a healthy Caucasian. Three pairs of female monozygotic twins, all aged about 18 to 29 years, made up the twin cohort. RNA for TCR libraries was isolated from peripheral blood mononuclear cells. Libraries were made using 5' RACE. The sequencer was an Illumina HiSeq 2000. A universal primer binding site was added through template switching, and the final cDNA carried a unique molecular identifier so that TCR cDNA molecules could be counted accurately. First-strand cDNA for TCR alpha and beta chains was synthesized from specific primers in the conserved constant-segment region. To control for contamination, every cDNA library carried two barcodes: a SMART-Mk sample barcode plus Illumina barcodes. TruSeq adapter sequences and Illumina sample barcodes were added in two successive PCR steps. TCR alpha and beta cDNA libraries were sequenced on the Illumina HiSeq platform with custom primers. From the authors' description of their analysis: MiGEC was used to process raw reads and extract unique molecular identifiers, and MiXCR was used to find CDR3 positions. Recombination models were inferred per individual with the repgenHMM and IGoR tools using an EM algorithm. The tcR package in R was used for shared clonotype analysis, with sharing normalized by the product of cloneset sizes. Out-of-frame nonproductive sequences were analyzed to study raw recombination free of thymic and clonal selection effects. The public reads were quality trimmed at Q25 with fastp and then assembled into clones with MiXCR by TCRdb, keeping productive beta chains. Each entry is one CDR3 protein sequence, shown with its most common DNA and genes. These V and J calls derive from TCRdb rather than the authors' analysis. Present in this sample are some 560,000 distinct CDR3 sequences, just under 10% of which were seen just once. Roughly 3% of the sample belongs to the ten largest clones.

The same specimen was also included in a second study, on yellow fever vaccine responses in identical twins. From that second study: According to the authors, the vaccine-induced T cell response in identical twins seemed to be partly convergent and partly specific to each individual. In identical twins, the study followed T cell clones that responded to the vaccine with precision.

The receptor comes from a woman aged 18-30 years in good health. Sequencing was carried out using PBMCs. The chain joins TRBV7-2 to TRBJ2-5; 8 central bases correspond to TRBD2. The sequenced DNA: TGTGCCAGCAGCTTAGGGCGGGGGGCCCAAGAGACCCAGTACTTC. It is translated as CASSLGRGAQETQYF.